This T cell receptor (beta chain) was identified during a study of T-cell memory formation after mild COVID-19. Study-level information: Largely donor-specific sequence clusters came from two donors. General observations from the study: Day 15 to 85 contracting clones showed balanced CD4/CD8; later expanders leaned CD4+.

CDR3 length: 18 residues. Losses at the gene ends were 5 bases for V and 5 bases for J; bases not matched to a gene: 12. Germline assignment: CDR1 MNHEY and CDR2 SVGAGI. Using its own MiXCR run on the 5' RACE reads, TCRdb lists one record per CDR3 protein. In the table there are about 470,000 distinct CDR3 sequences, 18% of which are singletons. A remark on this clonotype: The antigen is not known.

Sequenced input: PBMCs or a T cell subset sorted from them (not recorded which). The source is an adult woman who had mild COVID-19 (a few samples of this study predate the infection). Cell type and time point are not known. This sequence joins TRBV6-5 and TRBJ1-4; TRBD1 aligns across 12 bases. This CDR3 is CASSGESGTGGLNEKLFF. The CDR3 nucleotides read TGTGCCAGCAGTGGGGAATCTGGGACAGGGGGCTTGAATGAAAAACTGTTTTTT.